The entry that follows covers one T cell receptor (beta chain) sequence. What it binds is not known. The sample is drawn from a study of Graves' ophthalmopathy and Graves' hyperthyroidism. Regarding the study as a whole: Also, most clonotypes expanded in the thyroid above 0.001 frequency appeared in blood. A roughly 81% specificity and about 90% sensitivity were achieved by a 13-signature model that separated ophthalmopathy from stable hyperthyroidism.

The CDR3 consists of 13 residues. The V end lost 4 bases, the J end lost 5 bases, and 12 bases lay between the germline ends. CDR1 and CDR2 from the germline V gene are SEHNR and FQNEAQ (reference sequence). Transcripts of RNA were the source for amplifying TCR beta CDR3 regions. The authors performed first-round RT-PCR with HTBI primers and then a second-round multiplex PCR. One entry per CDR3 protein results from TCRdb running MiXCR on the multiplex PCR reads. The data contain over 650,000 distinct CDR3 sequences, about 40% of them singletons. The gene calls are TRBV7-9 and TRBJ2-7; D is undetermined. The TCR comes from an adult man with Graves' ophthalmopathy. Material: peripheral blood. CDR3 in amino acids: CASSSYYTDEQYF. CDR3 DNA sequence: TGTGCCAGCAGCTCATATTACACGGACGAGCAGTACTTC.